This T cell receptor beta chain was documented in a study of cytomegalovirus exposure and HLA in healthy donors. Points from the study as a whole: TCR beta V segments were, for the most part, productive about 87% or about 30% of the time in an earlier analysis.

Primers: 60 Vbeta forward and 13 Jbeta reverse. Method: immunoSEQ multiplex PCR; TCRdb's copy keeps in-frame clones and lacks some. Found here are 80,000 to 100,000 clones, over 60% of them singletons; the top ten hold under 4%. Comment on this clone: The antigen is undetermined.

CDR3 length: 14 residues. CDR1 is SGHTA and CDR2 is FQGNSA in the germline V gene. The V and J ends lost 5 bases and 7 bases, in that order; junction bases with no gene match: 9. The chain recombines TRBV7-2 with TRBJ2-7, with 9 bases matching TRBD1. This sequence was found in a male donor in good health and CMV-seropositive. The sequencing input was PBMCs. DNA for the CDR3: TGTGCCAGCAGCCCTAGAGTAGGGACAGGGGAGCAGTACTTC. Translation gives CASSPRVGTGEQYF.